The 14 T cell receptor beta chains presented below share a single source sample, sequenced in a study of T cells in tumors after PD-1 blockade. Assay: immunoSEQ multiplex PCR; the TCRdb copy retains only in-frame clones and omits some. The table shows about 47,000 clones, with approximately 80% occurring only once. The starting material was PBMCs, obtained before anti-PD-1 therapy. All receptors derive from a human donor with advanced basal cell or squamous cell carcinoma (not recorded which).

V and J are TRBV7-6 and TRBJ2-5; D unresolved. Per germline, CDR1 SGHVS and CDR2 FNYEAQ. The CDR3 extends over 13 amino acids. V lost 3 bases, J lost 2 bases, and 7 bases lay in between. The CDR3 protein is CASSFGSQETQYF. The CDR3 coding sequence is TGTGCCAGCAGCTTCGGGTCTCAAGAGACCCAGTACTTC. Using reference TRBV7-6 and TRBJ2-5 for the parts outside the CDR3, the full variable domain is GAGVSQSPRYKVTKRGQDVALRCDPISGHVSLYWYRQALGQGPEFLTYFNYEAQQDKSGLPNDRFSAERPEGSISTLTIQRTEQRDSAMYRCASSFGSQETQYFGPGTRLLVL.

This sequence joins TRBV29-1 and TRBJ1-1; a weak D match, TRBD1 (5 bases). V was clipped by 8 bases and J by 1 base, with 14 bases between them. The germline V gene has CDR1 SQVTM and CDR2 ANQGSEA. The CDR3 sequence is 13 residues long. In DNA form, the CDR3 reads TGCAGCTCAGAGGAGGGGACGAACACTGAAGCTTTCTTT. This gives the protein CSSEEGTNTEAFF.

The rearrangement joins TRBV11-3 to TRBJ2-7; D call uncertain. V was clipped by 0 bases and J by 4 bases, with 1 base between them. The CDR3 totals 11 residues. Germline V gene data show CDR1 as SGHNT and CDR2 as YENEEA. CDR3 nucleotides: TGTGCCAGCAGCTTAGAGTACGAGCAGTACTTC. Amino acids: CASSLEYEQYF.

The chain recombines TRBV6-1 with TRBJ2-7, with TRBD1 matching over 8 bases. V lost 3 bases and J lost 3; bases outside the gene matches: 4. Germline-derived CDR1 and CDR2 are MNHNS and SASEGT. The CDR3 is made up of 14 amino acids. The CDR3 DNA sequence: TGTGCCAGCAGTGAGGGACAGGCCTACTACGAGCAGTACTTC. It is translated as CASSEGQAYYEQYF.

V and J are TRBV19 and TRBJ2-7; D is possibly TRBD2 (6 bases). The V and J ends lost 1 base and 4 bases respectively, with 14 bases between them. Looked up from germline, CDR1 is LNHDA and CDR2 is SQIVND (reference sequence). There are 15 residues in the CDR3. The chain's CDR3 is CASSIGAGRSYEQYF. DNA of the CDR3: TGTGCCAGTAGTATAGGAGCGGGCAGGTCATACGAGCAGTACTTC.

This clone has a single count. The CDR3 bases are TGTGCCAGCAGTTTATGGAGGGGACGCGAGCAGTACTTC. It translates to CASSLWRGREQYF. The J gene is TRBJ2-7, the V gene TRBV28, with D perhaps given as TRBD1 or TRBD2 (5 bases each). The CDR3 is 13 amino acids. V was trimmed by 0 bases and J by 6 bases, leaving 9 bases between them. Germline values: CDR1 MDHEN, CDR2 SYDVKM. The whole variable domain, filled in from reference TRBV28 and TRBJ2-7, reads DVKVTQSSRYLVKRTGEKVFLECVQDMDHENMFWYRQDPGLGLRLIYFSYDVKMKEKGDIPEGYSVSREKKERFSLILESASTNQTSMYLCASSLWRGREQYFGPGTRLTVT.

The V and J genes are TRBV15 and TRBJ1-3, with D possibly being TRBD1 (6 bases). The ends were cut back, 0 bases at V and 1 base at J, with 7 bases in the middle. This CDR3 has 15 amino acids. Germline lookup yields CDR1 LNHNV and CDR2 YYDKDF (reference sequence). The DNA of the CDR3 is TGTGCCACCAGCAGAGAAAGGGGGTCTGGAAACACCATATATTTT. It translates to CATSRERGSGNTIYF.

The chain recombines TRBV28 with TRBJ1-1; D is perhaps TRBD1 (6 bases). The CDR3 is made up of 14 amino acids. V was shortened by 6 bases and J by 5 bases, with 16 bases between the two germline ends. Germline values: CDR1 MDHEN, CDR2 SYDVKM. The CDR3 sequence is CASSRPQGRTEAFF. The CDR3 DNA is TGTGCCAGCAGCCGACCCCAGGGGCGTACTGAAGCTTTCTTT.

The rearrangement joins TRBV7-9 to TRBJ2-7, with D uncertain. The CDR3 totals 15 residues. The V and J ends lost 1 base and 2 bases respectively, with 12 bases between them. CDR1 and CDR2 from the germline V gene are SEHNR and FQNEAQ (reference sequence). CDR3 in amino acids: CASSLGSRNPYEQYF. The CDR3 DNA is TGTGCCAGCAGCTTAGGGTCCAGGAATCCCTACGAGCAGTACTTC.

This clone has only a few counts. The rearrangement joins TRBV7-9 to TRBJ1-5, with D perhaps TRBD1 (5 bases). CDR1 and CDR2 (germline): SEHNR, FQNEAQ (reference sequence). This CDR3 contains 12 residues. Between the trimmed V and J ends, which lost 5 bases and 6 bases, there was a span of 8 bases. Written as DNA, the CDR3 is TGTGCCAGCAGCAGCCAGGGTCAGCCCCAGCATTTT. As protein: CASSSQGQPQHF.

The chain recombines TRBV15 with TRBJ2-3; no definite D call. Germline CDR1 reads LNHNV; CDR2 reads YYDKDF (reference sequence). CDR3 length: 15 amino acids. The V and J ends lost 3 bases and 0 bases respectively, with 10 bases between them. CDR3 in amino acids: CATSRARTSTDTQYF. CDR3 nucleotide sequence: TGTGCCACCAGCAGGGCGCGGACGAGCACAGATACGCAGTATTTT.

The chain has TRBV2 and TRBJ2-1; TRBD2 aligns across 10 bases. The CDR3 spans 16 residues. Trimming removed 6 bases from V and 8 bases from J; junction bases left unmatched: 13. Germline values: CDR1 SNHLY, CDR2 FYNNEI. CDR3 in DNA: TGTGCCAGCAGAGGACACCCTAGCGGGAGTAACGATGAGCAGTTCTTC. It is translated as CASRGHPSGSNDEQFF.

The V and J genes are TRBV6-1 and TRBJ1-6; D call uncertain. Germline V gene lookup returns CDR1 MNHNS and CDR2 SASEGT. This CDR3 region has 21 residues. The V end lost 2 bases, the J end lost 0 bases, and 23 bases lay between the germline ends. The CDR3, as DNA: TGTGCCAGCAGTGAATCCTCGTCAAAAACACCTCGGAGCTCCTATAATTCACCCCTCCACTTT. It encodes CASSESSSKTPRSSYNSPLHF.

The CDR3 nucleotides are TGTGCCAGCAGCGCCCGGACAGGCCGCTCTGGAAACACCATATATTTT. The encoded protein is CASSARTGRSGNTIYF. This rearrangement joins TRBV3-1 (or the pseudogene TRBV3-2) to TRBJ1-3, with TRBD1 matching 7 bases. The germline CDR1 and CDR2 sequences are LGHDT and YNNKEL (reference sequence). The CDR3 spans 16 residues. V gave up 5 bases and J gave up 0 bases; unmatched junction bases: 7.